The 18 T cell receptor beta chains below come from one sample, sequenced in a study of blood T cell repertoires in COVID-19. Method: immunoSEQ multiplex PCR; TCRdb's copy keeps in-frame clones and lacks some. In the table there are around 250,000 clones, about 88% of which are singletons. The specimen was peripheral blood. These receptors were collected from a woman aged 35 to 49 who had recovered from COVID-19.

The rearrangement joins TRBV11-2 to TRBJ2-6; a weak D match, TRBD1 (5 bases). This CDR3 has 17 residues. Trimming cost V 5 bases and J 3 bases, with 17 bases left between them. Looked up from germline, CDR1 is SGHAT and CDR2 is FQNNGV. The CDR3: CASSPRVTNFGANVLTF. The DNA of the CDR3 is TGTGCCAGCAGCCCCAGGGTTACCAACTTTGGGGCCAACGTCCTGACTTTC.

The CDR3 region is CASSYAGARGETQYF. The DNA of the CDR3 is TGTGCCAGCAGTTACGCAGGGGCGAGGGGAGAGACCCAGTACTTC. The chain uses TRBV6-5 and TRBJ2-5, with D tentatively TRBD1 (6 bases). This CDR3 is built from 15 residues. CDR1 is MNHEY and CDR2 is SVGAGI in the germline V gene. The V end was cut by 2 bases, the J end by 4 bases, with 14 bases between.

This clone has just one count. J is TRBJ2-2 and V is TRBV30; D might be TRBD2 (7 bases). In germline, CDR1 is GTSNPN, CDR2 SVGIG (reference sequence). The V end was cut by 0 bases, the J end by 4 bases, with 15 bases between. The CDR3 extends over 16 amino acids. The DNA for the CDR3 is TGTGCCTGGAGTGTACGTGGGGGGGCGAGCACCGGGGAGCTGTTTTTT. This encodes CAWSVRGGASTGELFF. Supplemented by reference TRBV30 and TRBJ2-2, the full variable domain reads SQTIHQWPATLVQPVGSPLSLECTVEGTSNPNLYWYRQAAGRGLQLLFYSVGIGQISSEVPQNLSASRPQDRQFILSSKKLLLSDSGFYLCAWSVRGGASTGELFFGEGSRLTVL.

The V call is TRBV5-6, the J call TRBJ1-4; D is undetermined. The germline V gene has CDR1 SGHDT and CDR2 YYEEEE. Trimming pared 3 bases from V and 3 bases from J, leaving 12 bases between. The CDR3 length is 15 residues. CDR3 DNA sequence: TGTGCCAGCAGCTCCGGTTTGTTCTCTAATGAAAAACTGTTTTTT. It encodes CASSSGLFSNEKLFF.

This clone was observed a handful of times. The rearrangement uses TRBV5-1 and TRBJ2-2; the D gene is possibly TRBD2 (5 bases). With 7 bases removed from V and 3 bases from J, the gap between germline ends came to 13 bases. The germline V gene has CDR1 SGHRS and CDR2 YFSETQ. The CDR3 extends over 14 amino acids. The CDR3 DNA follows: TGCGCCAGCGGGAGCACTTCTGACACCGGGGAGCTGTTTTTT. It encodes CASGSTSDTGELFF.

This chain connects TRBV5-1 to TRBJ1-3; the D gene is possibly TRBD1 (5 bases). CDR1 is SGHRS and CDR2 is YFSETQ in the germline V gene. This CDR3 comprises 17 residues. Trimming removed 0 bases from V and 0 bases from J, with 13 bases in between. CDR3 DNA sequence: TGCGCCAGCAGCTTGGGACGTACAGGCATCTCTGGAAACACCATATATTTT. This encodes CASSLGRTGISGNTIYF.

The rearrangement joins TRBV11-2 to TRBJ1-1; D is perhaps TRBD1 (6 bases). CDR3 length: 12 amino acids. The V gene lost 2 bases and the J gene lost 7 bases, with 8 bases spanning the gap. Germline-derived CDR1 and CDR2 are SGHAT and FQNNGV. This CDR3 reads CASSLTGIEAFF. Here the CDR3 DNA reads TGTGCCAGCAGCTTAACAGGGATTGAAGCTTTCTTT.

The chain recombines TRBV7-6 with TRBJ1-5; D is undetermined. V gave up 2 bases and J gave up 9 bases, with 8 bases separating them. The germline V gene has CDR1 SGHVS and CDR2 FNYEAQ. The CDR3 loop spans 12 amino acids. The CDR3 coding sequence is TGTGCCAGCAGCTTACCGGGAAGGCCCCAGCATTTT. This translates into CASSLPGRPQHF.

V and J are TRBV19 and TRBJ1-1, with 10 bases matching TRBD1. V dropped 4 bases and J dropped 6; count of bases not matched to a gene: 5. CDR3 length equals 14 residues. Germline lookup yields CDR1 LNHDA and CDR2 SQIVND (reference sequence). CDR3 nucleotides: TGTGCCAGTAGTACCGGGACAGGGGCATCTGAAGCTTTCTTT. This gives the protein CASSTGTGASEAFF.

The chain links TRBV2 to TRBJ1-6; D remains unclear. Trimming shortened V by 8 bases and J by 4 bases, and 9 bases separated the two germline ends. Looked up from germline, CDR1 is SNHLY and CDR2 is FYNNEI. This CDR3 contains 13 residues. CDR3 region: CASGAGYNSPLHF. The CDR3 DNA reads TGTGCCAGCGGTGCGGGATATAATTCACCCCTCCACTTT.

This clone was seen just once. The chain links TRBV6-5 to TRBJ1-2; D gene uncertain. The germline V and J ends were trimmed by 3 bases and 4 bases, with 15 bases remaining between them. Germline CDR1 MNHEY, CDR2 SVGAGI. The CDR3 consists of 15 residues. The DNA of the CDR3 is TGTGCCAGCAGTTATGCTGTAAACGCCGGCTATGGCTACACCTTC. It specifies CASSYAVNAGYGYTF.

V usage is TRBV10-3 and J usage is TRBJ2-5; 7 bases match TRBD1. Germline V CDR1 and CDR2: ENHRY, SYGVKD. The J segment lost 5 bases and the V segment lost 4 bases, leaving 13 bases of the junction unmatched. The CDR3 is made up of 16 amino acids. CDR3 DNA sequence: TGTGCCATCAGTGGGGGGTGGACGGGACAGCGGGAGACCCAGTACTTC. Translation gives CAISGGWTGQRETQYF.

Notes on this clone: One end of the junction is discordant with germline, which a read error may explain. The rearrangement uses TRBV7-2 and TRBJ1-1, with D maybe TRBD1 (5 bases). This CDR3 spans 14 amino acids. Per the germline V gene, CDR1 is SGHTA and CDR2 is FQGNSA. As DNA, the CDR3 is TGTGCCAGCAGCTTACCAGGGCCAAACACTAAAGCTTTCTTT. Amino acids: CASSLPGPNTKAFF.

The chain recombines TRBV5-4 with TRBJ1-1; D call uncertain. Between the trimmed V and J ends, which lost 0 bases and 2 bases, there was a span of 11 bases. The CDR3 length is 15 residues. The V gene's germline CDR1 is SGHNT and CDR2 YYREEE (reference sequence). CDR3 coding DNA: TGTGCCAGCAGCTTGGATCGAGCTGAAAACACTGAAGCTTTCTTT. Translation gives CASSLDRAENTEAFF.

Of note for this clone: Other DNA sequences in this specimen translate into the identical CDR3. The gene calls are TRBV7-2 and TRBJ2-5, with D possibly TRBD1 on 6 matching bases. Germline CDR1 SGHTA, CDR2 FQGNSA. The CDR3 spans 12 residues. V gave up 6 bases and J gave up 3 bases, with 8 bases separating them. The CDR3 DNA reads TGTGCCAGCAGTAGACAGGAAGAGACCCAGTACTTC. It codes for CASSRQEETQYF.

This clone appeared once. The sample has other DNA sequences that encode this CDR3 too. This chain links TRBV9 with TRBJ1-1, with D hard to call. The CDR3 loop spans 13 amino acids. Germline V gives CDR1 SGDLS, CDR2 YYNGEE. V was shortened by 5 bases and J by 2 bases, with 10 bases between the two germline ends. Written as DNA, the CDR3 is TGTGCCAGCAGTTTCGGCGGTAACACTGAAGCTTTCTTT. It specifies CASSFGGNTEAFF.

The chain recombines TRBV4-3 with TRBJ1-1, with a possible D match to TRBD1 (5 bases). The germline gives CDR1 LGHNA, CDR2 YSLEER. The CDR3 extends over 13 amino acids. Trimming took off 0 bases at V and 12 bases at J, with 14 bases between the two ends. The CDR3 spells CASSQESGGAPFF. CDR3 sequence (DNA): TGCGCCAGCAGCCAAGAATCCGGGGGTGCGCCTTTCTTT.

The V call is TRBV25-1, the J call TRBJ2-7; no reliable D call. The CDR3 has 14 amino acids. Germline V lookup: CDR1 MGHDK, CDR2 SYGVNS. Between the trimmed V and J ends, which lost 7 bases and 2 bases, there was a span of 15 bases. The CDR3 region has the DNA TGTGCCAGCACGGTGAAGCGAATTACCTACGAGCAGTACTTC. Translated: CASTVKRITYEQYF.